The 11 T cell receptor beta chains below all came from one sample that was sequenced in a study of identical twins. TCRdb re-derived calls from the 5' RACE reads in MiXCR, one entry per CDR3 protein. The sample has more than 400,000 distinct CDR3 sequences, nearly 15% seen once; the top ten hold more than 0.4%. This same sample was also part of a study on yellow fever vaccine responses in identical twins.

The sample comprised CD4+ T cells sorted from blood. Every receptor here comes from a woman between 18 and 30 years old in good health.

This chain links TRBV4-1 with TRBJ2-1; 8 nucleotides line up with TRBD2. The CDR3 runs to 17 residues. Trimming cost V 3 bases and J 0 bases; bases outside gene matches: 7. Germline CDR1 reads MGHRA; CDR2 reads YSYEKL. CDR3 DNA: TGCGCCAGCAGCCATGTCGGGGGGGCTCTCTCCTACAATGAGCAGTTCTTC. This translates into CASSHVGGALSYNEQFF.

The chain links TRBV15 to TRBJ1-2, with TRBD1 as a possible D gene (6 bases). Per germline, CDR1 LNHNV and CDR2 YYDKDF (reference sequence). The CDR3 extends over 15 amino acids. Trimming shortened V by 1 base and J by 3 bases, and 12 bases separated the two germline ends. CDR3 coding DNA: TGTGCCACCAGCAGAGTTGACAGGAAGGACTATGGCTACACCTTC. Translation gives CATSRVDRKDYGYTF.

As DNA, the CDR3 is TGTGCCAGTACACTAACAGGGTATGAGCAGTTCTTC. Amino acid sequence: CASTLTGYEQFF. J is TRBJ2-1 and V is TRBV28, with a weak D call TRBD1 (6 bases). This CDR3 spans 12 amino acids. Between the trimmed V and J ends, which lost 9 bases and 8 bases, there was a span of 14 bases. Per the germline V gene, CDR1 is MDHEN and CDR2 is SYDVKM.

This clonotype was seen a few times. V is TRBV7-2 and J is TRBJ2-6; D is unclear. Trimming removed 1 base at V and 4 bases at J, with 11 bases between. The CDR3 loop spans 16 amino acids. CDR1 is SGHTA and CDR2 is FQGNSA in the germline V gene. The CDR3 nucleotides are TGTGCCAGCAGCTTAGTATCAGGTGTCGGGGCCAACGTCCTGACTTTC. Amino acids: CASSLVSGVGANVLTF.

The chain uses TRBV5-1 and TRBJ2-7, with D tentatively TRBD2 (6 bases). Trimming cost V 0 bases and J 2 bases, with 9 bases left between them. From germline, CDR1 is SGHRS and CDR2 YFSETQ. The CDR3 is 14 residues long. This CDR3 is CASSLGLVAYEQYF. As DNA, the CDR3 is TGCGCCAGCAGCTTGGGACTAGTTGCCTACGAGCAGTACTTC. Using reference TRBV5-1 and TRBJ2-7 for the parts outside the CDR3, the full variable domain is KAGVTQTPRYLIKTRGQQVTLSCSPISGHRSVSWYQQTPGQGLQFLFEYFSETQRNKGNFPGRFSGRQFSNSRSEMNVSTLELGDSALYLCASSLGLVAYEQYFGPGTRLTVT.

The J gene is TRBJ2-1, the V gene TRBV25-1, with a tentative D call TRBD2 (6 bases). V was shortened by 4 bases and J by 2 bases, with 9 bases between the two germline ends. The germline CDR1 and CDR2 sequences are MGHDK and SYGVNS. CDR3 length: 14 residues. The CDR3 DNA sequence: TGTGCCAGCAGTGCGGCGGGAACCTACAATGAGCAGTTCTTC. Its protein product is CASSAAGTYNEQFF.

The chain carries TRBV28 and TRBJ2-5, with 9 bases fitting TRBD2. Germline trimming cut 6 bases from V and 2 bases from J; bases unmatched to any gene: 10. The CDR3 sequence is 16 residues long. In germline, CDR1 is MDHEN, CDR2 SYDVKM. CDR3 DNA sequence: TGTGCCAGCAGCCCCAGGTGGCTAGCGGGACAAGAGACCCAGTACTTC. Translation gives CASSPRWLAGQETQYF.

The rearrangement links TRBV20-1 to TRBJ2-7; D uncertain. Per germline, CDR1 DFQATT and CDR2 SNEGSKA (reference sequence). The CDR3 has 13 amino acids. V was pared by 2 bases and J by 2 bases, with 10 bases between. CDR3 nucleotides: TGCAGTGCTAGAAGAGTGGGGACCTACGAGCAGTACTTC. This translates into CSARRVGTYEQYF.

Written as DNA, the CDR3 is TGTGCCAGCATTAAGTTCTGGAGAGGGGGTTCCTACAATGAGCAGTTCTTC. It specifies CASIKFWRGGSYNEQFF. The rearrangement links TRBV28 to TRBJ2-1, with a tentative D call TRBD1 (6 bases). Germline V gives CDR1 MDHEN, CDR2 SYDVKM. V was cut by 7 bases and J by 1 base, with 20 bases left in between. The length of the CDR3 is 17 residues.

The genes are TRBV2 and TRBJ2-1; 9 bases fit TRBD2. There are 14 residues in the CDR3. The V gene end was trimmed by 3 bases and the J gene end by 5 bases; junction bases not matched to a gene: 2. The germline V gene encodes CDR1 SNHLY and CDR2 FYNNEI. CDR3 bases: TGTGCCAGCAGTGAGACTAGCGGCCACAATGAGCAGTTCTTC. This translates into CASSETSGHNEQFF.

The chain is built from TRBV12-3 or TRBV12-4 and TRBJ1-2, with 8 bases identical to TRBD1. With V trimmed by 6 bases and J by 8 bases, 11 bases remained unmatched. This CDR3 has 14 amino acids. The CDR3 here is CASSPTRTGKGYTF. CDR3 bases: TGTGCCAGCAGCCCGACCCGGACAGGGAAGGGCTACACCTTC.